These 8 T cell receptor beta chains share one sample of origin, sequenced in a study of blood T cell repertoires in COVID-19. Data came from immunoSEQ multiplex PCR; TCRdb stores just in-frame clones and leaves some out. The profile covers fewer than 200,000 clones, with under 85% appearing a single time and over 9.5% taken by the ten largest. Sequencing used PBMCs or T cells enriched from blood (not recorded which). The receptors here all came from a man aged 45-65 years who had recovered from COVID-19.

Only a few counts were recorded for this clone. The rearrangement links TRBV11-3 to TRBJ2-1; 9 nucleotides line up with TRBD1. Germline CDR1 and CDR2: SGHNT and YENEEA. This CDR3 region has 13 residues. The J segment lost 5 bases and the V segment lost 4 bases, leaving 0 bases of the junction unmatched. CDR3 sequence reads: CASSWDRDNEQFF. The CDR3 nucleotides read TGTGCCAGCAGCTGGGACAGGGACAATGAGCAGTTCTTC.

The rearrangement links TRBV3-1 (or the pseudogene TRBV3-2) to TRBJ2-3, with 7 bases aligning to TRBD2. Germline V gene lookup returns CDR1 LGHDT and CDR2 YNNKEL (reference sequence). V lost 5 bases and J lost 1; bases outside the gene matches: 9. This CDR3 spans 16 amino acids. Written as DNA, the CDR3 is TGTGCCAGCAGCGATTCAAACCGGGGGGGCACAGATACGCAGTATTTT. It is translated as CASSDSNRGGTDTQYF.

J is TRBJ2-1 and V is TRBV29-1; TRBD2 matches at 14 bases. With V trimmed by 0 bases and J by 10 bases, 11 bases remained unmatched. Germline assignment: CDR1 SQVTM and CDR2 ANQGSEA. The CDR3 runs to 17 residues. CDR3 DNA: TGCAGCGTTGAAGATGGCTGGACTAGCGGGGGGACTCTGGAGCAGTTCTTC. Translation: CSVEDGWTSGGTLEQFF.

This clone was detected once. The chain uses TRBV4-1 and TRBJ2-7; TRBD1 matches 11 bases. V shed 0 bases and J 2 bases; nucleotides not matched to a gene: 3. CDR3 length: 16 amino acids. The V gene's germline CDR1 is MGHRA and CDR2 YSYEKL. This CDR3 reads CASSQDPGQGAYEQYF. The CDR3 nucleotides are TGCGCCAGCAGCCAAGATCCGGGACAGGGGGCCTACGAGCAGTACTTC.

The chain has TRBV6-5 and TRBJ1-5; D is possibly TRBD1 (6 bases). This CDR3 region has 15 residues. V was pared by 5 bases and J by 1 base, with 12 bases between. In germline, CDR1 is MNHEY, CDR2 SVGAGI. The CDR3 nucleotides read TGTGCCAGCAGTCCTAGGGGGGGAAGCAATCAGCCCCAGCATTTT. Amino acid sequence: CASSPRGGSNQPQHF.

The chain is built from TRBV5-1 and TRBJ1-1; tentatively, D is TRBD1 (5 bases). The V end lost 0 bases, the J end lost 1 base, and 13 bases lay between the germline ends. The CDR3 contains 16 residues. Germline V gene sequence: CDR1 SGHRS, CDR2 YFSETQ. The chain's CDR3 is CASSLGQGGWNTEAFF. In nucleotides, the CDR3 is TGCGCCAGCAGCTTGGGTCAGGGTGGCTGGAACACTGAAGCTTTCTTT.

As for this clone: The sample carries other DNA sequences with the same CDR3. V and J are TRBV4-1 and TRBJ2-5, with 7 bases lining up with TRBD1. The CDR3 has 16 residues. Germline-derived CDR1 and CDR2 are MGHRA and YSYEKL. Trimming cost V 0 bases and J 5 bases; bases outside gene matches: 9. The CDR3 region is CASSQEGRGKGETQYF. In DNA form, the CDR3 reads TGCGCCAGCAGCCAAGAAGGCAGGGGGAAGGGTGAGACCCAGTACTTC.

The V gene is TRBV6-5, the J gene TRBJ1-1, with D uncertain. V gave up 7 bases and J gave up 4 bases, with 10 bases separating them. The CDR3 consists of 12 residues. Germline-derived CDR1 and CDR2 are MNHEY and SVGAGI. The DNA for the CDR3 is TGTGCCAGCAACACAGTGGGCACTGAAGCTTTCTTT. This translates into CASNTVGTEAFF.